The clone carrying this T cell receptor beta chain was seen once. This specimen belongs to a study of radiation and T cells in renal cell carcinoma. Here immunoSEQ multiplex PCR was the method, and the copy in TCRdb shows in-frame clones only, minus some. The sample has some 72,000 clones, roughly 87% seen once; the top ten hold less than 7%. V was clipped by 4 bases and J by 11 bases, with 23 bases between them. CDR1 is SQVTM, CDR2 ANQGSEA, per germline. CDR3 size: 14 residues. This sample's time point: blood 2 weeks post-SBRT. The treatment: 15 Gy SBRT to primary tumor, nephrectomy 4 weeks later. The patient's renal cell carcinoma had clear cell pathology.

V is TRBV29-1 and J is TRBJ1-1; D perhaps matches TRBD1 (6 bases). The clonotype originates from a man in his 60s with renal cell carcinoma. The starting material was blood, obtained from a patient whose treatment included radiotherapy and nephrectomy. This CDR3 is CSVVQGIRTVGAFF. Written as DNA, the CDR3 is TGCAGCGTTGTTCAGGGGATTCGGACGGTGGGGGCTTTCTTT.